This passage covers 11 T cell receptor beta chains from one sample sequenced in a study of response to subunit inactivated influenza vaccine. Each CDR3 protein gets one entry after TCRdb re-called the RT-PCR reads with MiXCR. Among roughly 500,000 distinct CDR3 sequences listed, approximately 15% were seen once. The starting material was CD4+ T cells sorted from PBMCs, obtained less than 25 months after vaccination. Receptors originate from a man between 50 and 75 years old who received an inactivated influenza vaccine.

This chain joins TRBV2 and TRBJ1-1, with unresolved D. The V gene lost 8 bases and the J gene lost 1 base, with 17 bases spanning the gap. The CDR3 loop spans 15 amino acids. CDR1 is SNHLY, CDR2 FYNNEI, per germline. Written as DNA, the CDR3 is TGTGCCAGCTGTCTATCAGAGGAATGGAACACTGAAGCTTTCTTT. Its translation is CASCLSEEWNTEAFF.

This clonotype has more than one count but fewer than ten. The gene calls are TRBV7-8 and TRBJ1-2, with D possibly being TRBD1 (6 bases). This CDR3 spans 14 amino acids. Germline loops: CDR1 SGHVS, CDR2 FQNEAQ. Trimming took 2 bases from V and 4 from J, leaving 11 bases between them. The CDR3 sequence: CASSLFEGGYGYTF. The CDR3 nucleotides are TGTGCCAGCAGCTTATTCGAAGGGGGCTATGGCTACACCTTC.

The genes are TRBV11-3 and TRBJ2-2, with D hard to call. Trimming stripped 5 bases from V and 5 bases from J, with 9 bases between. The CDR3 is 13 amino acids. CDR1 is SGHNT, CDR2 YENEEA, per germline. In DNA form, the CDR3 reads TGTGCCAGCAGCGCGGCTAGGACCGGGGAGCTGTTTTTT. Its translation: CASSAARTGELFF.

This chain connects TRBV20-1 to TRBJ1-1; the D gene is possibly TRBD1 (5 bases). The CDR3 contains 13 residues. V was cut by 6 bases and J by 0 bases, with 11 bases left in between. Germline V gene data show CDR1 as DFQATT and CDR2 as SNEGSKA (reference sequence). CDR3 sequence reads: CSARTRMNTEAFF. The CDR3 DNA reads TGCAGTGCCCGGACACGGATGAACACTGAAGCTTTCTTT.

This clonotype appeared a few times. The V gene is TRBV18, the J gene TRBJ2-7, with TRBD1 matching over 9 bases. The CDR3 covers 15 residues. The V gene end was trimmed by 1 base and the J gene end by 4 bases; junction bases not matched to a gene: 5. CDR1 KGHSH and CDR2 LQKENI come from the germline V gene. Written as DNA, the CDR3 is TGTGCCAGCTCACCACTGGGACAGGGTTCATACGAGCAGTACTTC. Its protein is CASSPLGQGSYEQYF.

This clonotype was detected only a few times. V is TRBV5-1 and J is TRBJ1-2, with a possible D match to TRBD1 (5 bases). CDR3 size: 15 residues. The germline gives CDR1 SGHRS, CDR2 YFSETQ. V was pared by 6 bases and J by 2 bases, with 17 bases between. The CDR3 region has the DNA TGCGCCAGCATCTCAACTCCGGGGGAGAACTATGGCTACACCTTC. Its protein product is CASISTPGENYGYTF.

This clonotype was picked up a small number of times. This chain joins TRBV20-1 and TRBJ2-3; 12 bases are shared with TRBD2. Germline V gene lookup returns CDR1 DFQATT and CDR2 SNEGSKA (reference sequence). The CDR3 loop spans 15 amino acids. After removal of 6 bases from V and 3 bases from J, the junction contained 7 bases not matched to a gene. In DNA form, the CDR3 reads TGCAGTGCGCAGACTAGCGGGAGAGGGACAGATACGCAGTATTTT. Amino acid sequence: CSAQTSGRGTDTQYF.

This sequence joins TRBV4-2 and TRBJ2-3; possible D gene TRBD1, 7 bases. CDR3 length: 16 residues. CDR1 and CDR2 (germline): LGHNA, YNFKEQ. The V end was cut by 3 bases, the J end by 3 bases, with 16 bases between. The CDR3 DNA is TGTGCCAGCAGCCACGGGGGACAGAGAGAGACAGATACGCAGTATTTT. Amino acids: CASSHGGQRETDTQYF.

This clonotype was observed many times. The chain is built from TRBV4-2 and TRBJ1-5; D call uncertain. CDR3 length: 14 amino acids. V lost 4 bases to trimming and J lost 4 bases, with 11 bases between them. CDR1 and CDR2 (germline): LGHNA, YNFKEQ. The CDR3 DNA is TGTGCCAGCAGCCTGGACGCGGGAAATCAGCCCCAGCATTTT. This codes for CASSLDAGNQPQHF.

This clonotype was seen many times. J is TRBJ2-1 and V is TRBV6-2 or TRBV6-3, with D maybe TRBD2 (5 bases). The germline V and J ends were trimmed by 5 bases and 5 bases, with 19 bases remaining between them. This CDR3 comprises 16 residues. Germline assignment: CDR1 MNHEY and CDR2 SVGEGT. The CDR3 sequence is CASSPSPRAGDNEQFF. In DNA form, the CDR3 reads TGTGCCAGCAGTCCCTCCCCCCGGGCGGGTGACAATGAGCAGTTCTTC.

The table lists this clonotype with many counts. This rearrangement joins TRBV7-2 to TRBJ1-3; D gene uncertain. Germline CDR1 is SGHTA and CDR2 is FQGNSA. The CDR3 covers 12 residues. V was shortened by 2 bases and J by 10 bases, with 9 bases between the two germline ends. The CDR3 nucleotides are TGTGCCAGCAGCTTAATACTTGGGACCATATATTTT. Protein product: CASSLILGTIYF.